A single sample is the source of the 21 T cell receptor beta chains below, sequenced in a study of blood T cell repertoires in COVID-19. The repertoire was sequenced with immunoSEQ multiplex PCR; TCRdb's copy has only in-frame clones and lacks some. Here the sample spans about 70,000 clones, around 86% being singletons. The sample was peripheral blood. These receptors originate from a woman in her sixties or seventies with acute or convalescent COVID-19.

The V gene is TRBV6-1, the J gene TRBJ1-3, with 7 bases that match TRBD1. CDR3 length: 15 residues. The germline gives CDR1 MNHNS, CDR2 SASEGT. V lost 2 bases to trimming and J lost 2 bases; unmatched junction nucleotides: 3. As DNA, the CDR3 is TGTGCCAGCAGTGAATCGACAGGGACTGGAAACACCATATATTTT. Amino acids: CASSESTGTGNTIYF.

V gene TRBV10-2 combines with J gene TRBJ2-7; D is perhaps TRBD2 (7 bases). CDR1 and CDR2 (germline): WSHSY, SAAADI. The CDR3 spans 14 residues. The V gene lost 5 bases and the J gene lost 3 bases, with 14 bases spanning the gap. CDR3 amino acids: CASSLGGPNYEQYF. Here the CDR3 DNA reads TGCGCCAGCAGTCTGGGGGGGCCCAACTACGAGCAGTACTTC.

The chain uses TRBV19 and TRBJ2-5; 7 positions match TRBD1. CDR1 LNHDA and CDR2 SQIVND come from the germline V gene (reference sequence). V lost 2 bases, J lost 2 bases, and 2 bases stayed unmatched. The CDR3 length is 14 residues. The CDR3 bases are TGTGCCAGTAGTATATGGGGACAGCAAGAGACCCAGTACTTC. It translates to CASSIWGQQETQYF.

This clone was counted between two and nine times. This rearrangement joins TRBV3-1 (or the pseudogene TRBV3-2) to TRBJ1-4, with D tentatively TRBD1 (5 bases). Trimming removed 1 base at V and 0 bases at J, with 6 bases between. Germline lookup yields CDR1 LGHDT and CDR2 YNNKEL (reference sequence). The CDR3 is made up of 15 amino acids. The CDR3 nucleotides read TGTGCCAGCAGCCAAGCGGGGGCAACTAATGAAAAACTGTTTTTT. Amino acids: CASSQAGATNEKLFF.

The CDR3 sequence is CASSQGQGDGYTF. The CDR3 nucleotides are TGTGCCAGCTCACAGGGACAGGGTGATGGCTACACCTTC. The V call is TRBV18, the J call TRBJ1-2; the match to TRBD1 covers 9 bases. CDR3 length: 13 residues. Trimming removed 4 bases from V and 6 bases from J; junction bases left unmatched: 3. Germline V gene lookup returns CDR1 KGHSH and CDR2 LQKENI.

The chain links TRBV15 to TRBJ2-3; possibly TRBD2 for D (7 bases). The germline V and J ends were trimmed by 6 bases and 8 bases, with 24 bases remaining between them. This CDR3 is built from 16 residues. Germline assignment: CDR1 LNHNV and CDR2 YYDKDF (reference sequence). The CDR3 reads CATSRERGASRGTQYF. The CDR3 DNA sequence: TGTGCCACCAGTAGGGAACGGGGGGCCTCACGGGGTACGCAGTATTTT.

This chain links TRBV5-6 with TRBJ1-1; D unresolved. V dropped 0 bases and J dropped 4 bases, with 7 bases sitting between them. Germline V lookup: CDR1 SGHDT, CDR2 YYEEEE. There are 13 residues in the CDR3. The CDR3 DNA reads TGTGCCAGCAGCTTGGCTGGCAGCACTGAAGCTTTCTTT. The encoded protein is CASSLAGSTEAFF.

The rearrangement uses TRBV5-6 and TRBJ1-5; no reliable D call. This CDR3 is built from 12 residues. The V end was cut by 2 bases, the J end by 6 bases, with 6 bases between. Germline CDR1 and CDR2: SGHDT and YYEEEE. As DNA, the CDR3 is TGTGCCAGCAGCTTTGTCGGTCAGCCCCAGCATTTT. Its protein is CASSFVGQPQHF.

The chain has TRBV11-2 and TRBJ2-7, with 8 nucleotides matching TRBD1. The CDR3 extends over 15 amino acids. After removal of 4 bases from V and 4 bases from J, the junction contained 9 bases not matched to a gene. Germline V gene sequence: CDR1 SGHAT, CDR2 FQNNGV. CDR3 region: CASSSFGQGKYEQYF. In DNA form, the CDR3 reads TGTGCCAGCAGCTCCTTTGGACAGGGAAAGTACGAGCAGTACTTC.

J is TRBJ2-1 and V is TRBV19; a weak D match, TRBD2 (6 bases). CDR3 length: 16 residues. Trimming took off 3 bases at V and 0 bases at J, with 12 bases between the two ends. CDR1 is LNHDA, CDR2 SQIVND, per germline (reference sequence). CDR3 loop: CASSIEGGGSYNEQFF. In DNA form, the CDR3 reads TGTGCCAGTAGTATCGAGGGAGGAGGCTCCTACAATGAGCAGTTCTTC.

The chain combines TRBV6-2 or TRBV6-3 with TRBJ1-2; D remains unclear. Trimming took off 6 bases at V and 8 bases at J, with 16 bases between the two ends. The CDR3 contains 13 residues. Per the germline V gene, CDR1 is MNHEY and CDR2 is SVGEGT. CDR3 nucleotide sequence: TGTGCCAGCAGCGACCCTAGACTTTGGGGCTACACCTTC. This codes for CASSDPRLWGYTF.

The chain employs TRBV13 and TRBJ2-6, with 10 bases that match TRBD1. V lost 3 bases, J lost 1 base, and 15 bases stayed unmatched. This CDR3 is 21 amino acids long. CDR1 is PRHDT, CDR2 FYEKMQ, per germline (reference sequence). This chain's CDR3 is CASSFRIPRDRGSSGANVLTF. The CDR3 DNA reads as TGTGCCAGCAGCTTCCGAATACCCCGGGACAGGGGTAGTTCTGGGGCCAACGTCCTGACTTTC.

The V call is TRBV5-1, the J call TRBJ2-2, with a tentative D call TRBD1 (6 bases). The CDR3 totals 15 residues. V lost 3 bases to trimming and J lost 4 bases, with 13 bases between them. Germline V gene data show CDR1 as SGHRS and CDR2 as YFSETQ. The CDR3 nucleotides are TGCGCCAGCAGCTCCCTACAGGGTGCCACCGGGGAGCTGTTTTTT. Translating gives CASSSLQGATGELFF.

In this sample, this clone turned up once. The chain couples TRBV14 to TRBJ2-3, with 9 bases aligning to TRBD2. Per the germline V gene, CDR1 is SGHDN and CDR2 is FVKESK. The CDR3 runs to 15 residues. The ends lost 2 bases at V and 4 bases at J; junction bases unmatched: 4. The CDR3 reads CASSQLAGPPDTQYF. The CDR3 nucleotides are TGTGCCAGCAGCCAACTAGCGGGACCCCCAGATACGCAGTATTTT.

CDR3 bases: TGTGCCAGCAGTGACAGTTTTGCAACTAATGAAAAACTGTTTTTT. This codes for CASSDSFATNEKLFF. This sequence joins TRBV6-1 and TRBJ1-4, with unresolved D. From germline, CDR1 is MNHNS and CDR2 SASEGT. The CDR3 has 15 residues. Trimming took 3 bases from V and 0 from J, leaving 8 bases between them.

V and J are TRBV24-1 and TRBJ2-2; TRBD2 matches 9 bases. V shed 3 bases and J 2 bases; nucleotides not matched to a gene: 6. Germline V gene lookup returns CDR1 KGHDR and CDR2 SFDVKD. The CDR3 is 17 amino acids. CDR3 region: CATSDAPSGVNTGELFF. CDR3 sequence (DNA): TGTGCCACCAGTGATGCCCCTAGCGGGGTTAACACCGGGGAGCTGTTTTTT.

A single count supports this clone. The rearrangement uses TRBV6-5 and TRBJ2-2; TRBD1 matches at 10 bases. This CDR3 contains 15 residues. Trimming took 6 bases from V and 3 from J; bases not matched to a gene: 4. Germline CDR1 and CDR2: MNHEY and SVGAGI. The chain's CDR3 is CASRRDRGDTGELFF. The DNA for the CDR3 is TGTGCCAGCAGAAGGGACAGGGGCGACACCGGGGAGCTGTTTTTT.

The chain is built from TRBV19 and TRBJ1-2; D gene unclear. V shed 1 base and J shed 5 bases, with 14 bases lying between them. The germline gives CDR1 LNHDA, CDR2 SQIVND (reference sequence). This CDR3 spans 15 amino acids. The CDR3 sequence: CASSIGPEKGYGYTF. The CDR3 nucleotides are TGTGCCAGTAGTATAGGACCGGAGAAAGGTTATGGCTACACCTTC.

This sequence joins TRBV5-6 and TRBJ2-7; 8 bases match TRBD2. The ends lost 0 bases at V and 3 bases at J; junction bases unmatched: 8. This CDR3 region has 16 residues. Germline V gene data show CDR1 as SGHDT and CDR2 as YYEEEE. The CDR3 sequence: CASSLVAGGPDYEQYF. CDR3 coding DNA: TGTGCCAGCAGCTTGGTTGCGGGGGGCCCAGACTACGAGCAGTACTTC.

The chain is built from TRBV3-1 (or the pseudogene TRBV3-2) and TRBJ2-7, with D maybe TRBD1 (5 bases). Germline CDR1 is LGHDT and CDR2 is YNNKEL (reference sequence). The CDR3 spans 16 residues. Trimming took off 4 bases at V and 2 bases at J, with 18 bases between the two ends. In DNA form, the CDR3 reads TGTGCCAGCAGCCCCGGACACAACCAAAAGACCTACGAGCAGTACTTC. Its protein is CASSPGHNQKTYEQYF.

The CDR3 nucleotides read TGTGCCAGCAGTCGAGCGGGGGGCTACGAGCAGTACTTC. It is translated as CASSRAGGYEQYF. The J gene is TRBJ2-7, the V gene TRBV6-2 or TRBV6-3, with TRBD2 identical over 9 bases. Germline CDR1 and CDR2: MNHEY and SVGEGT. Trimming removed 5 bases from V and 3 bases from J; junction bases left unmatched: 2. The CDR3 runs to 13 residues.